These 13 T cell receptor beta chains share one sample of origin, sequenced in a study of shared clonotypes between healthy human individuals. The data were produced by immunoSEQ multiplex PCR, yet TCRdb's version contains in-frame clones alone and is incomplete. The repertoire has hundreds of thousands of clones, around 72% of them found once; the top ten carry approximately 1.7%. Sequencing was done on a sample of memory CD4+ T cells sorted from blood. Noted subset: CD45RA-negative fraction. The receptors were gathered from a woman aged 25 to 39 in good health.

The chain recombines TRBV14 with TRBJ2-1; maybe TRBD2 (5 bases). The V gene lost 2 bases and the J gene lost 10 bases, with 6 bases spanning the gap. The CDR3 is 11 residues long. The germline V gene encodes CDR1 SGHDN and CDR2 FVKESK. The CDR3 bases are TGTGCCAGCAGCCAATCGGGAGAGCAGTTCTTC. Translating gives CASSQSGEQFF.

This clone has only one observation. The genes are TRBV5-1 and TRBJ2-7, with TRBD2 matching 8 bases. V shed 4 bases and J 2 bases; nucleotides not matched to a gene: 5. The CDR3 is made up of 14 amino acids. The germline CDR1 and CDR2 sequences are SGHRS and YFSETQ. The CDR3 reads CASSPSTSAYEQYF. The CDR3 DNA follows: TGCGCCAGCAGCCCATCGACTAGCGCCTACGAGCAGTACTTC.

This clone was counted a few times. With a far larger clone one base away, a read error is the likely cause. Additional DNA sequences in this sample encode the identical CDR3. This chain links TRBV7-2 with TRBJ2-7; weak D call: TRBD2 (5 bases). Germline V lookup: CDR1 SGHTA, CDR2 FQGNSA. The CDR3 is 14 residues long. Trimming pared 2 bases from V and 0 bases from J, leaving 8 bases between. The CDR3 nucleotides read TGTGCCAGCAGCTTACAGAGGGACTCCTACGAGCAGTACTTC. This sequence encodes CASSLQRDSYEQYF.

A few counts support this clone. The V gene is TRBV7-8, the J gene TRBJ1-2, with a tentative D call TRBD1 (6 bases). Germline CDR1 reads SGHVS; CDR2 reads FQNEAQ. The length of the CDR3 is 15 residues. Trimming took off 4 bases at V and 5 bases at J, with 17 bases between the two ends. The DNA for the CDR3 is TGTGCCAGCAGCTCCGTACAGGGTCTTGTATATGGCTACACCTTC. Its protein is CASSSVQGLVYGYTF.

The J gene is TRBJ2-7, the V gene TRBV9; D remains unclear. The CDR3 covers 14 residues. Germline V gene sequence: CDR1 SGDLS, CDR2 YYNGEE. Trimming left V 3 bases short and J 6 bases short, with 16 bases between. The CDR3 reads CASSASGVLSEQYF. DNA of the CDR3: TGTGCCAGCAGCGCCTCAGGTGTTTTATCCGAGCAGTACTTC.

V gene TRBV27 combines with J gene TRBJ2-2; 9 bases map to TRBD1. There are 15 residues in the CDR3. With V trimmed by 6 bases and J by 7 bases, 9 bases remained unmatched. From germline, CDR1 is MNHEY and CDR2 SMNVEV (reference sequence). This chain's CDR3 is CASRPRQGVNGELFF. CDR3 in DNA: TGTGCCAGCAGGCCTCGACAGGGGGTAAACGGGGAGCTGTTTTTT.

V usage is TRBV5-1 and J usage is TRBJ1-4, with D possibly TRBD1 on 5 matching bases. Germline CDR1 is SGHRS and CDR2 is YFSETQ. Trimming took 4 bases from V and 0 from J, leaving 10 bases between them. CDR3 size: 15 residues. The CDR3 nucleotides are TGCGCCAGCAGCATCGGGGGTGCAACTAATGAAAAACTGTTTTTT. Translation gives CASSIGGATNEKLFF.

V is TRBV10-2 and J is TRBJ2-1; a possible D gene is TRBD2 (6 bases). Trimming shortened V by 8 bases and J by 6 bases, and 14 bases separated the two germline ends. There are 13 residues in the CDR3. Germline V gives CDR1 WSHSY, CDR2 SAAADI. The CDR3 is CASGYDGSNEQFF. The CDR3 bases are TGCGCCAGCGGCTATGACGGGAGCAATGAGCAGTTCTTC.

V gene TRBV5-1 combines with J gene TRBJ1-1; the D is unclear. From germline, CDR1 is SGHRS and CDR2 YFSETQ. Trimming left V 4 bases short and J 1 base short, with 14 bases between. The CDR3 loop spans 15 amino acids. DNA for the CDR3: TGCGCCAGCAGCCTAATTCCCCAGAAGAACACTGAAGCTTTCTTT. It translates to CASSLIPQKNTEAFF.

This clone was found once. V and J are TRBV28 and TRBJ2-6; D might be TRBD1 or TRBD2, each matching 5 bases. This CDR3 has 17 amino acids. The germline gives CDR1 MDHEN, CDR2 SYDVKM. V lost 3 bases, J lost 1 base, and 13 bases lay in between. The CDR3 region has the DNA TGTGCCAGCAGTTTTCCAGGGAGTAGGTCTGGGGCCAACGTCCTGACTTTC. This sequence encodes CASSFPGSRSGANVLTF.

This chain links TRBV7-8 with TRBJ1-2; TRBD1 aligns across 8 bases. This CDR3 is 15 amino acids long. Trimming at V came to 1 base and at J to 7 bases, leaving 8 bases not matched to a gene. The V gene's germline CDR1 is SGHVS and CDR2 FQNEAQ. The CDR3 sequence: CASSLVGRGPGGYTF. The CDR3 nucleotides read TGTGCCAGCAGCTTAGTTGGCAGGGGGCCGGGTGGCTACACCTTC.

This clone was seen only once. V gene TRBV2 combines with J gene TRBJ1-5; D unclear. Trimming removed 6 bases from V and 4 bases from J, with 16 bases in between. CDR3 length equals 15 residues. The germline V gene encodes CDR1 SNHLY and CDR2 FYNNEI. The DNA for the CDR3 is TGTGCCAGCAGCGTGGAGTCATTGGGTAATCAGCCCCAGCATTTT. Its translation is CASSVESLGNQPQHF.

The rearrangement joins TRBV2 to TRBJ1-1, with D uncertain. The ends were cut back, 2 bases at V and 1 base at J, with 2 bases in the middle. CDR3 size: 12 residues. Germline CDR1 SNHLY, CDR2 FYNNEI. CDR3 sequence reads: CASSEQNTEAFF. Written as DNA, the CDR3 is TGTGCCAGCAGTGAACAGAACACTGAAGCTTTCTTT.